This is a list of T cell receptor beta chains from one sample in a study of siplizumab effects on memory and regulatory T cells. Libraries were prepared by immunoSEQ multiplex PCR; TCRdb keeps only in-frame clonotypes and omits some of them. In the table there are about 69,000 clones, over 70% of which are singletons. Specimen: Tregs sorted from blood. These receptors all stem from a human donor in good health. The CDR3 runs from the conserved cysteine through the conserved F or W. The D gene is left open where the match is weak. Clone size is stated in some rows and not others, as once, few, many or a class when expanded.

size	D	J	V	CDR3	DNA
-	TRBD2	TRBJ2-1	TRBV5-1	CASSSGMFNEQFF	TGCGCCAGCAGTAGCGGGATGTTCAATGAGCAGTTCTTC
-	-	TRBJ2-4	TRBV6-6	CASSYGKALAKNIQYF	TGTGCCAGCAGTTACGGGAAAGCCCTAGCCAAAAACATTCAGTACTTC
-	-	TRBJ1-5	TRBV5-6	CASSLAGGNQPQHF	TGTGCCAGCAGCTTGGCAGGGGGCAATCAGCCCCAGCATTTT
-	-	TRBJ2-2	TRBV2	CASRGVGELFF	TGTGCCAGCAGGGGTGTCGGGGAGCTGTTTTTT
-	TRBD2	TRBJ2-5	TRBV7-2	CASSPWGLAGGGAQYF	TGTGCCAGCAGCCCCTGGGGACTAGCGGGAGGGGGGGCCCAGTACTTC
-	-	TRBJ2-7	TRBV2	CASSFDREQYF	TGTGCCAGCAGCTTCGACAGAGAGCAGTACTTC
-	-	TRBJ2-6	TRBV25-1	CASTRSAGANVLTF	TGTGCCAGTACCCGGAGTGCAGGGGCCAACGTCCTGACTTTC
-	TRBD2	TRBJ2-1	TRBV6-1	CASSRLAGEQFF	TGTGCCAGCAGCAGACTAGCGGGAGAGCAGTTCTTC
-	TRBD2	TRBJ2-3	TRBV13	CASSCTLAGNYTDTQYF	TGTGCCAGCAGCTGTACCTTAGCGGGAAACTACACAGATACGCAGTATTTT
-	-	TRBJ2-3	TRBV4-1	CASSQRVGTDTQYF	TGCGCCAGCAGCCAGAGGGTCGGCACAGATACGCAGTATTTT
-	-	TRBJ2-6	TRBV19	CASSIIGSSGANVLTF	TGTGCCAGTAGTATAATAGGAAGCTCTGGGGCCAACGTCCTGACTTTC
-	TRBD1	TRBJ1-5	TRBV19	CASRTDRGYSNQPQHF	TGTGCCAGTAGGACGGACAGGGGGTATAGCAATCAGCCCCAGCATTTT
-	-	TRBJ1-2	TRBV10-3	CAISDDRNYGYTF	TGTGCCATCAGTGACGACAGGAACTATGGCTACACCTTC
-	-	TRBJ1-5	TRBV7-2	CASSLQRTALGGNQPQHF	TGTGCCAGCAGCTTACAGCGGACTGCACTAGGGGGGAATCAGCCCCAGCATTTT
once	-	TRBJ2-3	TRBV6-1	CASSQRAGPDTQYF	TGTGCCAGCAGCCAAAGGGCAGGGCCAGATACGCAGTATTTT
-	-	TRBJ1-1	TRBV18	CASSPWGAQNTEAFF	TGTGCCAGCTCACCATGGGGGGCGCAGAACACTGAAGCTTTCTTT
-	-	TRBJ1-6	TRBV2	CASTRASATLHF	TGTGCCAGCACACGGGCCTCAGCGACCCTCCACTTT
-	-	TRBJ1-1	TRBV5-1	CASSFIGNTEAFF	TGCGCCAGCAGCTTCATAGGGAACACTGAAGCTTTCTTT
-	-	TRBJ2-1	TRBV7-8	CASSLTDYNEQFF	TGTGCCAGCAGCTTAACAGACTACAATGAGCAGTTCTTC
medium-sized	-	TRBJ1-2	TRBV6-1	CASSVSGLRGGGGYTF	TGTGCCAGCAGTGTATCTGGGTTAAGGGGCGGAGGAGGCTACACCTTC
-	-	TRBJ2-7	TRBV10-3	CAISDTTRDLYEQYF	TGTGCCATCAGTGATACCACGCGGGACCTCTACGAGCAGTACTTC
-	-	TRBJ2-2	TRBV6-5	CASSHPTGELFF	TGTGCCAGCAGTCACCCCACCGGGGAGCTGTTTTTT
-	-	TRBJ1-2	TRBV28	CASSYDRGAYGYTF	TGTGCCAGCAGTTACGATAGGGGGGCCTATGGCTACACCTTC
-	TRBD1	TRBJ2-3	TRBV6-1	CASSGGTGISTDTQYF	TGTGCCAGCAGTGGGGGGACAGGGATTAGCACAGATACGCAGTATTTT
-	TRBD1	TRBJ2-6	TRBV19	CASSKLGQGVSGANVLTF	TGTGCCAGTAGTAAATTGGGACAGGGGGTCTCTGGGGCCAACGTCCTGACTTTC
-	-	TRBJ2-3	TRBV19	CASSIWRDSPDTQYF	TGTGCCAGTAGTATATGGCGGGACTCTCCAGATACGCAGTATTTT
-	-	TRBJ2-1	TRBV9	CASSVVGLTNNEQFF	TGTGCCAGCAGCGTAGTAGGACTTACAAACAATGAGCAGTTCTTC
-	-	TRBJ1-2	TRBV21-1	CASSNRRQGSTYGYTF	TGTGCCAGCAGCAACCGACGACAGGGGAGTACCTATGGCTACACCTTC
-	-	TRBJ2-7	TRBV6-5	CASSYLYEQYF	TGTGCCAGCAGTTATCTATACGAGCAGTACTTC
-	-	TRBJ2-2	TRBV7-8	CASSGTGELFF	TGTGCCAGCAGCGGCACCGGGGAGCTGTTTTTT
few	-	TRBJ1-1	TRBV10-3	CAISESPGRNTEAFF	TGTGCCATCAGTGAGTCTCCGGGGCGGAACACTGAAGCTTTCTTT
-	TRBD1	TRBJ1-5	TRBV19	CASSIEQGARQPQHF	TGTGCCAGTAGTATAGAACAGGGGGCGCGGCAGCCCCAGCATTTT